Listed below are T cell receptor beta chains from one sample, sequenced in a study of blood T cell repertoires in COVID-19. Clones were read by immunoSEQ multiplex PCR, and TCRdb kept only the in-frame ones, dropping some. The sample has some 300,000 clones, approximately 90% seen once. Sequenced material: PBMCs or T cells enriched from blood (not recorded which). The receptor source for this set is a man aged 25-45 years who had recovered from COVID-19. Each CDR3 is given with its conserved first and last residue. Each record gives: D gene, V gene, clone size, J gene, CDR3 protein, CDR3 DNA. A D gene is named only where the DNA matches it firmly. The size field is filled for only some rows; it gives once, few, many or a size class.

D gene: TRBD2; V gene: TRBV19; clone size: NA; J gene: TRBJ2-2; CDR3 protein: CASSIAGVGTGELFF; CDR3 DNA: TGTGCCAGTAGCATAGCGGGAGTGGGGACCGGGGAGCTGTTTTTT
D gene: NA; V gene: TRBV7-2; clone size: NA; J gene: TRBJ1-1; CDR3 protein: CASSLAPGGAEAFF; CDR3 DNA: TGTGCCAGCAGCTTAGCTCCTGGGGGGGCTGAAGCTTTCTTT
D gene: TRBD1; V gene: TRBV5-1; clone size: few; J gene: TRBJ1-6; CDR3 protein: CASSAGQGTPPLHF; CDR3 DNA: TGCGCCAGCAGCGCAGGACAGGGTACCCCACCCCTCCACTTT
D gene: NA; V gene: TRBV11-3; clone size: NA; J gene: TRBJ2-6; CDR3 protein: CASSSIFEGRGPGANVLTF; CDR3 DNA: TGTGCCAGCAGCTCTATTTTCGAAGGGCGGGGGCCTGGGGCCAACGTCCTGACTTTC
D gene: TRBD2; V gene: TRBV7-6; clone size: NA; J gene: TRBJ2-3; CDR3 protein: CASSSIRTSIADTQYF; CDR3 DNA: TGTGCCAGCAGCTCCATTCGGACTAGCATAGCAGATACGCAGTATTTT
D gene: NA; V gene: TRBV7-2; clone size: NA; J gene: TRBJ2-1; CDR3 protein: CASSLDASPYNEQFF; CDR3 DNA: TGTGCCAGCAGCTTAGACGCTAGCCCTTACAATGAGCAGTTCTTC
D gene: TRBD1; V gene: TRBV11-3; clone size: NA; J gene: TRBJ2-7; CDR3 protein: CASSRDRVYEQYF; CDR3 DNA: TGTGCCAGCAGCCGGGACAGGGTCTACGAGCAGTACTTC
D gene: NA; V gene: TRBV30; clone size: few; J gene: TRBJ1-1; CDR3 protein: CAWSGVGTFTEAFF; CDR3 DNA: TGTGCCTGGAGTGGGGTGGGGACATTCACTGAAGCTTTCTTT
D gene: NA; V gene: TRBV5-1; clone size: NA; J gene: TRBJ2-5; CDR3 protein: CASSLNSETQYF; CDR3 DNA: TGCGCCAGCAGCTTGAATTCGGAGACCCAGTACTTC
D gene: NA; V gene: TRBV9; clone size: NA; J gene: TRBJ1-6; CDR3 protein: CASSVYQPGTPLHF; CDR3 DNA: TGTGCCAGCAGCGTTTACCAACCAGGGACACCCCTCCACTTT
D gene: NA; V gene: TRBV4-1; clone size: NA; J gene: TRBJ2-2; CDR3 protein: CASSQVGRGSMYTGELFF; CDR3 DNA: TGCGCCAGCAGCCAAGTGGGAAGGGGCTCGATGTACACCGGGGAGCTGTTTTTT
D gene: NA; V gene: TRBV5-1; clone size: NA; J gene: TRBJ1-2; CDR3 protein: CASSLGADYGYTF; CDR3 DNA: TGCGCCAGCAGCTTGGGGGCAGACTATGGCTACACCTTC
D gene: TRBD1; V gene: TRBV27; clone size: NA; J gene: TRBJ1-2; CDR3 protein: CASSVTRGMGGYTF; CDR3 DNA: TGTGCCAGCAGTGTAACCAGGGGGATGGGTGGCTACACCTTC
D gene: TRBD1; V gene: TRBV6-5; clone size: NA; J gene: TRBJ1-4; CDR3 protein: CASSSGGAGHEKLFF; CDR3 DNA: TGTGCCAGCAGTTCAGGGGGCGCCGGTCATGAAAAACTGTTTTTT
D gene: NA; V gene: TRBV7-9; clone size: NA; J gene: TRBJ1-1; CDR3 protein: CASSFIRENTEAFF; CDR3 DNA: TGTGCCAGCAGCTTTATCAGGGAGAACACTGAAGCTTTCTTT
D gene: NA; V gene: TRBV7-8; clone size: once; J gene: TRBJ2-3; CDR3 protein: CASEAAGTDTQYF; CDR3 DNA: TGTGCCTCCGAGGCGGCGGGCACAGATACGCAGTATTTT
D gene: TRBD1; V gene: TRBV5-1; clone size: NA; J gene: TRBJ2-1; CDR3 protein: CASSYILGGNNEQFF; CDR3 DNA: TGCGCCAGCAGTTACATCCTAGGGGGCAACAATGAGCAGTTCTTC
D gene: NA; V gene: TRBV6-5; clone size: once; J gene: TRBJ1-2; CDR3 protein: CASGTGRANYGYTF; CDR3 DNA: TGTGCCAGCGGCACAGGCCGAGCTAACTATGGCTACACCTTC
D gene: NA; V gene: TRBV28; clone size: NA; J gene: TRBJ2-2; CDR3 protein: CASSFTGTNTGELFF; CDR3 DNA: TGTGCCAGCAGTTTTACAGGCACGAACACCGGGGAGCTGTTTTTT
D gene: NA; V gene: TRBV5-1; clone size: NA; J gene: TRBJ1-4; CDR3 protein: CASSGQGRVEEKLFF; CDR3 DNA: TGTGCCTCGAGTGGGCAGGGAAGGGTAGAGGAAAAACTGTTTTTT
D gene: TRBD1; V gene: TRBV14; clone size: NA; J gene: TRBJ1-2; CDR3 protein: CASSETGGPLGYTF; CDR3 DNA: TGTGCCAGCAGCGAGACAGGGGGCCCCTTAGGCTACACCTTC
D gene: TRBD1; V gene: TRBV5-1; clone size: NA; J gene: TRBJ1-1; CDR3 protein: CASSWGTGIIEAFF; CDR3 DNA: TGCGCCAGCAGCTGGGGGACAGGGATTATTGAAGCTTTCTTT
D gene: NA; V gene: TRBV7-6; clone size: NA; J gene: TRBJ2-3; CDR3 protein: CASSLTLEVDTQYF; CDR3 DNA: TGTGCCAGCAGCTTAACGCTAGAAGTGGATACGCAGTATTTT
D gene: TRBD1; V gene: TRBV18; clone size: NA; J gene: TRBJ2-5; CDR3 protein: CASSPLPGGRTPKETQYF; CDR3 DNA: TGTGCCAGCTCACCCCTCCCAGGGGGTAGAACTCCCAAAGAGACCCAGTACTTC
D gene: NA; V gene: TRBV12-5; clone size: NA; J gene: TRBJ1-3; CDR3 protein: CASGASGRGLSYSGNTIYF; CDR3 DNA: TGTGCTAGTGGGGCCTCGGGCAGGGGCCTTTCTTACTCTGGAAACACCATATATTTT
D gene: TRBD2; V gene: TRBV11-3; clone size: NA; J gene: TRBJ2-7; CDR3 protein: CASGSGGSYEQYF; CDR3 DNA: TGTGCCAGCGGGAGCGGGGGATCCTACGAGCAGTACTTC
D gene: TRBD1; V gene: TRBV28; clone size: NA; J gene: TRBJ1-5; CDR3 protein: CASSTRDRGLNQPQHF; CDR3 DNA: TGTGCCAGCAGCACACGCGACAGGGGACTTAATCAGCCCCAGCATTTT
D gene: TRBD2; V gene: TRBV15; clone size: few; J gene: TRBJ2-1; CDR3 protein: CATSREPAGGAYNEQFF; CDR3 DNA: TGTGCCACCAGCAGAGAACCGGCGGGGGGCGCCTACAATGAGCAGTTCTTC
D gene: TRBD2; V gene: TRBV6-1; clone size: few; J gene: TRBJ2-3; CDR3 protein: CASSEALAGGPDTQYF; CDR3 DNA: TGTGCCAGCAGTGAAGCGCTAGCGGGGGGGCCAGATACGCAGTATTTT
D gene: NA; V gene: TRBV3-1/TRBV3-2; clone size: NA; J gene: TRBJ1-5; CDR3 protein: CASSPRQGNQPQHF; CDR3 DNA: TGTGCCAGCAGCCCGCGACAGGGCAATCAGCCCCAGCATTTT
D gene: NA; V gene: TRBV19; clone size: NA; J gene: TRBJ1-4; CDR3 protein: CASMRAKEKLFF; CDR3 DNA: TGTGCCAGTATGAGAGCGAAAGAAAAACTGTTTTTT
D gene: NA; V gene: TRBV20-1; clone size: NA; J gene: TRBJ1-4; CDR3 protein: CSASTTLQLFF; CDR3 DNA: TGCAGTGCTAGTACAACATTACAACTGTTTTTT
D gene: NA; V gene: TRBV11-2; clone size: NA; J gene: TRBJ2-7; CDR3 protein: CARRAYEQYF; CDR3 DNA: TGTGCCCGCCGGGCCTACGAGCAGTACTTC
D gene: NA; V gene: TRBV7-9; clone size: once; J gene: TRBJ2-1; CDR3 protein: CASSLTIGNEQFF; CDR3 DNA: TGTGCCAGCAGCTTAACTATAGGAAATGAGCAGTTCTTC
D gene: NA; V gene: TRBV5-1; clone size: few; J gene: TRBJ2-7; CDR3 protein: CASHNQGGKDEQYF; CDR3 DNA: TGCGCCAGCCACAACCAGGGAGGAAAAGACGAGCAGTACTTC
D gene: NA; V gene: TRBV18; clone size: NA; J gene: TRBJ2-2; CDR3 protein: CASSPLASSTGTGELFF; CDR3 DNA: TGTGCCAGCTCACCACTAGCTAGTTCCACGGGCACCGGGGAGCTGTTTTTT